The source of this TCR beta chain is a study of T cell repertoires in cytomegalovirus infection. Study in general: Evidence of both CMV infection and a matching HLA type came from public TCR beta signatures. Overall study results and limits: What dominated the ex vivo response were HLA-C-restricted CMV-specific TCR beta clonotypes. CMV carriers having the relevant HLA were flagged by cumulative public TCR beta family frequency.

This clonotype has a handful of counts. Its specificity is unknown. TCRdb passed the reads through MiXCR, listing each CDR3 protein once. The sample has roughly 760,000 distinct CDR3 sequences, 35% seen once. This CDR3 region has 15 residues. Trimming took 1 base from V and 8 from J, leaving 15 bases between them. In germline, CDR1 is SGHDT, CDR2 YYEEEE. The rearrangement joins TRBV5-6 to TRBJ1-4; tentatively, D is TRBD1 (6 bases). The sequence was collected from a human donor in good health (CMV status not recorded). Some clones in this sample may be carry-over from other donors' samples. The sequencing input was PBMCs. The CDR3 nucleotides are TGTGCCAGCAGCTTGTATCTGGGGGCGGACGAAAAACTGTTTTTT. This gives the protein CASSLYLGADEKLFF.